The entry below describes one TCR beta chain. What it binds is unknown. Distinct nucleotide sequences in the sample also encode this CDR3. These data are taken from a study of shared clonotypes between healthy human individuals. Findings and limits, study-wide: Generation of non-shared clonotypes was less probable than generation of clonotypes shared by all four donors.

CDR1 SGHVS and CDR2 FNYEAQ come from the germline V gene. Between the trimmed V and J ends, which lost 1 base and 2 bases, there was a span of 9 bases. CDR3 length: 14 residues. The assay used deep level. The material for each subset, its genomic DNA, was split evenly across several immunoSEQ plates. Here immunoSEQ multiplex PCR was the method, and the copy in TCRdb shows in-frame clones only, minus some. The sample carries millions of clones, around 93% recorded once. Naive CD8 cells, CD45RO-negative and positively selected for CCR7, excluded terminally differentiated effector memory CD45RA+ cells. Caucasian adults residing in Nashville, Tennessee made up all the donors.

The sequenced material came from naive CD8+ T cells from PBMCs. This rearrangement joins TRBV7-6 to TRBJ2-7, with D unresolved. The receptor comes from a man aged 18-30 years in good health. Some clones in this sample may be carry-over from other donors' samples. CDR3 DNA: TGTGCCAGCAGCTTAGGAGGTCTAGCCTACGAGCAGTACTTC. Protein sequence: CASSLGGLAYEQYF.